This T cell receptor beta chain was retrieved from a study of beta chain features in type 1 diabetes. cDNA synthesis used the whole RNA isolate, giving expressed TCRB sequences. Profiling relied on immunoSEQ multiplex PCR, and the TCRdb table lists in-frame clones only, not all of them. Among some 330,000 clones, around an eighth were seen once, and the ten largest hold 0.01%. This clone was found a few times. Its target is not known. This CDR3 is 12 amino acids long. Study-wide findings and caveats: Healthy donors had naive, central memory and Treg TCRB repertoires that appeared less similar than those seen among patients. Shorter TCRB CDR3s, moderately but significantly so, marked every one of the four CD4+ subsets in Type 1 diabetes patients.

The sequenced material came from naive CD4+ T cells from blood. This clonotype was obtained from a woman between 18 and 29 years old with type 1 diabetes. The chain uses TRBV23-1 and TRBJ2-7; 7 positions agree with TRBD1. TRBV23-1 is an open reading frame, and its role is uncertain. The DNA for the CDR3 is TGCGCCAGCACCTCTCCCGGGACAGTGGTGGAGGTC. It specifies CASTSPGTVVEV.